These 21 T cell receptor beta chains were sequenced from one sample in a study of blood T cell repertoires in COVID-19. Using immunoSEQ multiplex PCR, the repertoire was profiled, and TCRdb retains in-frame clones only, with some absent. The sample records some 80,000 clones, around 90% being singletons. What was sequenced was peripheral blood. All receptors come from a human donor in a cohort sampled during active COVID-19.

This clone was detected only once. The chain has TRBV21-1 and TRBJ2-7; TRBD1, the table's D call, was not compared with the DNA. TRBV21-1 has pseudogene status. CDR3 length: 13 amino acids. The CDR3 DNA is TGTGCCAGCAGCCGACAGGTCTCCTACGAGCAGTACTTC. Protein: CASSRQVSYEQYF.

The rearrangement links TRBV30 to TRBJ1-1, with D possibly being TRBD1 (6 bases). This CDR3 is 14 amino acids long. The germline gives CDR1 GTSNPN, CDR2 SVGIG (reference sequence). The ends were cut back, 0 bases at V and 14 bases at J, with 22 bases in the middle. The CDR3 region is CAWSVLTGRGVKFF. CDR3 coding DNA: TGTGCCTGGAGTGTACTGACAGGAAGAGGGGTGAAATTCTTT.

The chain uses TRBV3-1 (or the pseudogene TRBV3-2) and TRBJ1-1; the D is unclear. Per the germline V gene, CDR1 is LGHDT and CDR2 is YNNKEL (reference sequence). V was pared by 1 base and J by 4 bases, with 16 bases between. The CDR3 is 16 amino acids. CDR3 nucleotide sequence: TGTGCCAGCAGCCAAGGTATACCGGGAATCAGCACTGAAGCTTTCTTT. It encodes CASSQGIPGISTEAFF.

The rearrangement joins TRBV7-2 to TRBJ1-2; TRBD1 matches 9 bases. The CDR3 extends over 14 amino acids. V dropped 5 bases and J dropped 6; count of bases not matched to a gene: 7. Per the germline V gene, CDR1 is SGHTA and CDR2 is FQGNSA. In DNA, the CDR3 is TGTGCCAGCAGCACCAGGACAGGGGAACATGGCTACACCTTC. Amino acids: CASSTRTGEHGYTF.

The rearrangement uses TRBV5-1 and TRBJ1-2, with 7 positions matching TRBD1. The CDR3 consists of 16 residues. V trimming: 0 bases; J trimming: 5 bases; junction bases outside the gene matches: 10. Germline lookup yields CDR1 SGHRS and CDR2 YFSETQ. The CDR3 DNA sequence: TGCGCCAGCAGCTTGGATCAGGGGGGATATAATTATGGCTACACCTTC. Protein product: CASSLDQGGYNYGYTF.

CDR3 sequence (DNA): TGTGCCAGCTCACCGTTTGCCCCACAGGGGACGGTTAACTATGGCTACACCTTC. This encodes CASSPFAPQGTVNYGYTF. The chain recombines TRBV18 with TRBJ1-2, with 7 bases identical to TRBD1. The germline V gene has CDR1 KGHSH and CDR2 LQKENI. The V gene end was trimmed by 3 bases and the J gene end by 1 base; junction bases not matched to a gene: 14. The CDR3 is 18 amino acids.

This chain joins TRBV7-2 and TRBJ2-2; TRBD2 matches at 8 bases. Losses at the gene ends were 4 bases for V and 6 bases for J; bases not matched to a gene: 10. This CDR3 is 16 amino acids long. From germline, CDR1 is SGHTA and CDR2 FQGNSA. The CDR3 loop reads CASSSILGTRPGELFF. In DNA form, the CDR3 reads TGTGCCAGCAGCTCCATACTGGGGACTAGGCCCGGGGAGCTGTTTTTT. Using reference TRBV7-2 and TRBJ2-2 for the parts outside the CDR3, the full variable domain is GAGVSQSPSNKVTEKGKDVELRCDPISGHTALYWYRQSLGQGLEFLIYFQGNSAPDKSGLPSDRFSAERTGGSVSTLTIQRTQQEDSAVYLCASSSILGTRPGELFFGEGSRLTVL.

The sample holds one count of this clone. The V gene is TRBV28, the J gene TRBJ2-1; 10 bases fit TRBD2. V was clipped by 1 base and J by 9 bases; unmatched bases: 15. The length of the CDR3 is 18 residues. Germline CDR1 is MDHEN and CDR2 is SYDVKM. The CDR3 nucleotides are TGTGCCAGCAGTTTATTAGTCGGGGCTAGCGGGAGAGGAGTTGAGCAGTTCTTC. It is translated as CASSLLVGASGRGVEQFF.

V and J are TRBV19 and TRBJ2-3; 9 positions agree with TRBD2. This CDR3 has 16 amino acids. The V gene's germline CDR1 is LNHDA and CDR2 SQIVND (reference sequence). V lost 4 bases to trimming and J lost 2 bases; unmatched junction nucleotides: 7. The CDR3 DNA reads TGTGCCAGTAGTAGGCTAGCGGGGACGCTCACAGATACGCAGTATTTT. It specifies CASSRLAGTLTDTQYF.

CDR3: CASSRLGAHNEQFF. The CDR3 bases are TGTGCCAGCAGCCGCCTGGGGGCTCACAATGAGCAGTTCTTC. The J gene is TRBJ2-1, the V gene TRBV3-1 (or the pseudogene TRBV3-2); maybe TRBD1 (6 bases). V was clipped by 4 bases and J by 5 bases, with 12 bases between them. The CDR3 loop spans 14 amino acids. Germline loops: CDR1 LGHDT, CDR2 YNNKEL (reference sequence).

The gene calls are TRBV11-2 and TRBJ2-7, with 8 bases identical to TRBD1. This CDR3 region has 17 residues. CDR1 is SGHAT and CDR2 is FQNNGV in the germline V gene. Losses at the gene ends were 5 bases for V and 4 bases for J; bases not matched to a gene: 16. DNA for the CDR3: TGTGCCAGCAGCCCCACGCCCTTGGGACAGGAGAGGTACGAGCAGTACTTC. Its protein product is CASSPTPLGQERYEQYF.

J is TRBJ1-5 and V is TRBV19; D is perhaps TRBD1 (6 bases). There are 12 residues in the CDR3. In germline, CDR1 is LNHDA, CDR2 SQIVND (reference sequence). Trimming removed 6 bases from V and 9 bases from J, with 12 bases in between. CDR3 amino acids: CASRQGGRPQHF. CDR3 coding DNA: TGTGCCAGTAGACAGGGTGGGAGGCCCCAGCATTTT.

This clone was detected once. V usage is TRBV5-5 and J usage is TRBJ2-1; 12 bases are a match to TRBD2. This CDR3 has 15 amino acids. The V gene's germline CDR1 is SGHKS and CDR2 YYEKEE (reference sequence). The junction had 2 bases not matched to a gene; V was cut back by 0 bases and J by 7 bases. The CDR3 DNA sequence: TGTGCCAGCAGCTTGGGACTAGCGGGAGTTAATGAGCAGTTCTTC. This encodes CASSLGLAGVNEQFF.

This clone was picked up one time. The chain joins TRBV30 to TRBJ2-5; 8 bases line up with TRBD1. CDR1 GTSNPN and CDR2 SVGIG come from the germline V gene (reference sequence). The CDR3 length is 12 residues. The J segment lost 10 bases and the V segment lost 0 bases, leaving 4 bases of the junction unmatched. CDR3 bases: TGTGCCTGGAGTGTACAGGGGGAGGTCCAGTACTTC. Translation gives CAWSVQGEVQYF.

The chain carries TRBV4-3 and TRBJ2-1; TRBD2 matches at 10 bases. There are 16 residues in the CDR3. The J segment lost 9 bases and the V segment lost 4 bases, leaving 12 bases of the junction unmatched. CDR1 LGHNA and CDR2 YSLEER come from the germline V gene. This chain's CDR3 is CASSRNIAGGVGEQFF. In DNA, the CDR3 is TGCGCCAGCAGCCGCAATATAGCGGGGGGTGTTGGTGAGCAGTTCTTC.

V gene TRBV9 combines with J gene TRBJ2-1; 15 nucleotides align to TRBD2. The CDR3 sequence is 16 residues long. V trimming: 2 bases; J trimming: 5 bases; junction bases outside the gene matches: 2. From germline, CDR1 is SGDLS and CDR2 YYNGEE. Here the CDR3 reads CASSVGLAGGDNEQFF. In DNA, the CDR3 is TGTGCCAGCAGCGTGGGACTAGCGGGAGGAGACAATGAGCAGTTCTTC.

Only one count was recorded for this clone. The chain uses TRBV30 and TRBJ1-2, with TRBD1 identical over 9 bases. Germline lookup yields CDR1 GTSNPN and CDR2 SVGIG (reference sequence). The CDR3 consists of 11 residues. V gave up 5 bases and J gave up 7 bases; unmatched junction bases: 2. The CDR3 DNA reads TGTGCCTGGCACAGGGGGCTTGGCTACACCTTC. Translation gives CAWHRGLGYTF.

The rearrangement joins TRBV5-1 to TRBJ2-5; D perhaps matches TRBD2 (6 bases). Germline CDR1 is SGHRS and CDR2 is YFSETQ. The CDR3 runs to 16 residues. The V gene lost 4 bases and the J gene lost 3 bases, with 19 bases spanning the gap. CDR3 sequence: CASSLTSAGFKETQYF. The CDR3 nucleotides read TGCGCCAGCAGCCTGACTAGTGCGGGGTTTAAAGAGACCCAGTACTTC.

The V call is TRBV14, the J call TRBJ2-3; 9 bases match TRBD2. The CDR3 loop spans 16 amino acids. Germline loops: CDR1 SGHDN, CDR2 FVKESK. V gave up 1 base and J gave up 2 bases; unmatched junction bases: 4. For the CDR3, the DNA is TGTGCCAGCAGCCAAGGACTAGCGGCGCACACAGATACGCAGTATTTT. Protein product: CASSQGLAAHTDTQYF.

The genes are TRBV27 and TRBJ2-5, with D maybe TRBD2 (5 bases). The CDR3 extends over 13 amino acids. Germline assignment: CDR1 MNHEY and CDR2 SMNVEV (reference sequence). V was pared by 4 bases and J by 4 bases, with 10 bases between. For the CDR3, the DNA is TGTGCCAGCAGTTCTGGGAGAAGAGAGACCCAGTACTTC. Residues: CASSSGRRETQYF.

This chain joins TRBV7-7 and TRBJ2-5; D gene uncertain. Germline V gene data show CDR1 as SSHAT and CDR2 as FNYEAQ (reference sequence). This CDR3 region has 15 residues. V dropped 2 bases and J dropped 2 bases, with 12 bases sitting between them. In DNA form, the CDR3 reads TGTGCCAGCAGCTTAACCCCGACACATCAAGAGACCCAGTACTTC. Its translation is CASSLTPTHQETQYF.